This TCR beta chain is drawn from a study of T cells after yellow fever vaccination (dated by TCRdb to the late 2010s). In terms of the full investigation: Libraries from fractions with low cell numbers were prepared with the SMART-Seq v4 Ultra Low Input RNA kit. Bulk TCR alpha and beta repertoires were sequenced longitudinally to track T-cell clones before and after primary and booster YFV17D yellow fever vaccination. Two healthy male donors, one aged 18 to 30 and one aged 30 to 40 years, made up the cohort. Blood was drawn at multiple timepoints before and after primary and secondary immunization, with bulk PBMC replicates and cell subsets isolated. Paper-wide results and their limitations: Compared with the primary T-cell response, the secondary T-cell response was faster but weaker, reaching its peak on day 5 rather than on day 15. A small fraction of clonotypes appeared in both the CD4 and CD8 compartments, likely as a result of convergent recombination. FACS-sorted repertoires could contain abundant contaminating clonotypes from the bulk population, so computational filtering was required. Only two donors were included in the study, so the extent to which the findings can be generalized is limited. Most clones expanded after primary vaccination (about 95% of CD4 and approximately 86% of CD8) were re-detected after the booster, suggesting that broad memory maintenance occurred.

TCR cDNA was synthesized by 5'RACE template switching, which introduced a universal primer site and unique molecular identifiers. Priming for cDNA synthesis came from both the TCR alpha and TCR beta constant segments. Library amplification involved two PCR steps, and the second step added sample barcodes and sequencing adapters. Libraries were sequenced on Illumina HiSeq 2500 (2x100 bp) or NovaSeq (2x150 bp). On the study's bioinformatics: MIGEC handled demultiplexing of reads and collapsing into UMI consensus sequences, while MiXCR performed V(D)J alignment. Vaccine-responding clonotypes were defined with edgeR using replicate PBMC samples, requiring FDR below 0.01 and a log2 fold change above 5 up to day 15. Bulk clonotypes were assigned CD4 or CD8 identity according to which sequenced CD4 or CD8 repertoire held them at higher abundance. The public reads were reanalyzed by TCRdb: fastp trimming at Q25, MiXCR alignment, in-frame beta chains only. Here each entry gathers all rows of one CDR3 protein and keeps the most common genes and DNA. None of the V and J calls come from the authors' own analysis; TCRdb made them. Recorded for this sample are 250,000 to 300,000 distinct CDR3 sequences; 13% of them occurred a single time. The top ten clones comprise roughly 0.5% of the sample.

To note about this clonotype: It lacks a known antigen. No base quality values were provided; no much bigger clone lies one nucleotide off.

Interpreted using the paper, the treatment or condition label stands for: live attenuated yellow fever vaccine strain. PBMCs were isolated from peripheral blood using a standard Ficoll-Paque protocol. Dynabeads CD4 and CD8 positive selection kits were used to isolate the CD4 and CD8 T-cell fractions. RNA was extracted with TriZol from bulk PBMCs, CD4 and CD8 fractions, and dextramer-positive and dextramer-negative fractions. V ends up 6 bases short and J 2 bases short, with an unmatched junction base count of 1. Reading from cysteine to phenylalanine, the CDR3 counts 15 amino acids. The kept DNA is CDR3 alone, 45 bases in frame from the first base. CDR1 and CDR2 are read off the germline V gene as MNHNS and SASEGT.

Sequences were derived from CD4+ T cells sorted from PBMCs, sampled 45 days after the yellow fever booster vaccination. This clonotype was sampled from a man aged 30-40 years who received the YFV17D yellow fever vaccine. The chain employs TRBV6-1 and TRBJ2-1, with TRBD2 matching 13 junction bases. CDR3 loop: CASRTSGGTYNEQFF. Read as DNA, the sequence is TGTGCCAGCAGGACTAGCGGGGGGACCTACAATGAGCAGTTCTTC.